The rows below give T cell receptor beta chains drawn from one sample of a study of blood T cell repertoires in COVID-19. Using immunoSEQ multiplex PCR, the repertoire was profiled, and TCRdb retains in-frame clones only, with some absent. The sample has fewer than 250,000 clones; around nine tenths are singletons. Sample: peripheral blood. The receptors derive from a human donor in a cohort sampled during active COVID-19. Each CDR3 is given with its conserved first and last residue. The D gene is left open where the match is weak. The size field is filled for only some rows; it gives once, few, many or a size class.

clone_size j_call d_call v_call cdr3_nt cdr3_aa
. TRBJ1-1 TRBD1 TRBV10-3 TGTGCCATCAGTGTGTCCAGGGGGGTTAGCACTGAAGCTTTCTTT CAISVSRGVSTEAFF
few TRBJ2-7 . TRBV4-1 TGCGCCAGCAGCTGGGACCCAGGGAGGACCTACGAGCAGTACTTC CASSWDPGRTYEQYF
. TRBJ2-5 . TRBV27 TGTGCCAGCAGTCTATCGGGACTTATGCAAGAGACCCAGTACTTC CASSLSGLMQETQYF
few TRBJ2-7 TRBD1 TRBV15 TGTGCCACCAGCAGATTACAGGGGGGCTACGAGCAGTACTTC CATSRLQGGYEQYF
. TRBJ2-7 . TRBV7-8 TGTGCCAGCAGCCCCTCGGCGGGACCCACACCCTACGAGCAGTACTTC CASSPSAGPTPYEQYF
. TRBJ1-2 . TRBV27 TGTGCCAGCAGTTTATCTAGGGGCGATGGCTACACCTTC CASSLSRGDGYTF
. TRBJ2-7 TRBD2 TRBV28 TGTGCCAGCAGTCTCCCCCGATTTAGCGGGACCTTGAGGTACGAGCAGTACTTC CASSLPRFSGTLRYEQYF
few TRBJ2-2 . TRBV10-3 TGTGCCATCAGCCCTCAGGGAACCGGGGAGCTGTTTTTT CAISPQGTGELFF
. TRBJ2-1 TRBD2 TRBV4-1 TGCGCCAGCAGCCAAGATGTTCTAGCGGGGGCCCTGCCCTACAATGAGCAGTTCTTC CASSQDVLAGALPYNEQFF
. TRBJ1-1 TRBD1 TRBV27 TGTGCCAGCAGCTCAAGACAGGGTAATTTTGGAGCTTTCTTT CASSSRQGNFGAFF
. TRBJ2-2 TRBD2 TRBV4-2 TGTGCCAGCAGCCCCTCGGGGGTAGCGGGTGGTCACACCGGGGAGCTGTTTTTT CASSPSGVAGGHTGELFF
. TRBJ1-1 TRBD1 TRBV6-1 TGTGCCAGCAGTGAAAAGGACAGGGGGACTGAAGCTTTCTTT CASSEKDRGTEAFF
. TRBJ2-7 . TRBV4-3 TGCGCCAGCAGCCAAGAGTTGCGGAGGGAGCAGTACTTC CASSQELRREQYF
. TRBJ1-4 . TRBV14 TGTGCCAGCAGCCAAGTGGGAGGGCACGGTGAAAAACTGTTTTTT CASSQVGGHGEKLFF
. TRBJ2-3 . TRBV6-5 TGTGCCAGCAGTTACGGGGCAGGGTACACAGATACGCAGTATTTT CASSYGAGYTDTQYF
once TRBJ2-7 . TRBV21-1 TGTGCCAGCAGCAAAATCGGGACAGGGTCAAGCTCCTACGAGCAGTACTTC CASSKIGTGSSSYEQYF
. TRBJ2-7 . TRBV5-6 TGTGCCAGCAGTTCCGGACTACCCCACGAGCAGTACTTC CASSSGLPHEQYF
. TRBJ1-5 . TRBV15 TGTGCCACCAGCAGAGCAGGGGCTGGGCTCCAGCCCCAGCATTTT CATSRAGAGLQPQHF
few TRBJ2-7 . TRBV21-1 TGTGCCAGCAGCACCCTTCGTGCTAGCTACGAGCAGTACTTC CASSTLRASYEQYF
. TRBJ2-7 TRBD1 TRBV15 TGTGCCACCAGCAGCACGACAGGGCGGGACGAGCAGTACTTC CATSSTTGRDEQYF
once TRBJ1-3 TRBD1 TRBV18 TGTGCCAGCTCACCCGGACAGGGGATCTCTGGAAACACCATATATTTT CASSPGQGISGNTIYF
. TRBJ2-2 TRBD1 TRBV16 TGTGCCAGCAGCGACAGGGGTAACACCGGGGAGCTGTTTTTT CASSDRGNTGELFF
. TRBJ1-2 . TRBV5-1 TGCGCCAGCAGCTCCCGGACAGAGTATGGCTACACCTTC CASSSRTEYGYTF
. TRBJ2-3 TRBD2 TRBV6-6 TGTGCCAGCAGGGCCACTAGCGGTTTCACAGATACGCAGTATTTT CASRATSGFTDTQYF
. TRBJ1-3 . TRBV6-5 TGTGCCAGCAGTTATTCGTTCCTCGGAAACACCATATATTTT CASSYSFLGNTIYF
. TRBJ2-7 . TRBV10-2 TGCGCCAGCCTGGGGGCGCGACTAGCCCCCTACGAGCAGTACTTC CASLGARLAPYEQYF
. TRBJ2-3 . TRBV7-2 TGTGCCAGCAGCTTATCCCAGCGTACAGATACGCAGTATTTT CASSLSQRTDTQYF
. TRBJ2-2 TRBD1 TRBV9 TGTGCCAGCAGCGTCGGGACAGGGGGCGGTCACGGGGAGCTGTTTTTT CASSVGTGGGHGELFF
. TRBJ2-3 TRBD2 TRBV7-7 TGTGCCAGCAGCAGGGGACTAGCGGGAGTCGCAGATACGCAGTATTTT CASSRGLAGVADTQYF
. TRBJ1-1 TRBD1 TRBV15 TGTGCCACCAGACCGGGACAGGGCATGAACACTGAAGCTTTCTTT CATRPGQGMNTEAFF
. TRBJ1-5 . TRBV28 TGTGCCAGCAGAACAGGGATGAAAGGCAATCAGCCCCAGCATTTT CASRTGMKGNQPQHF
. TRBJ2-1 TRBD2 TRBV6-5 TGTGCCAGCAGTTACAACGGCGGGACTACGTACAATGAGCAGTTCTTC CASSYNGGTTYNEQFF
. TRBJ2-1 TRBD2 TRBV5-1 TGCGCCAGCAGCTCCAATAGCGGGACCTACAATGAGCAGTTCTTC CASSSNSGTYNEQFF
. TRBJ2-5 TRBD1 TRBV5-1 TGCGCCAGCAGGCAGGGGGTTCAAGAGACCCAGTACTTC CASRQGVQETQYF
. TRBJ2-1 TRBD1 TRBV6-6 TGTGCCAGCAGTAACCGGGACAGGACCCTCTCGCATGAGCAGTTCTTC CASSNRDRTLSHEQFF
. TRBJ2-7 . TRBV5-1 TGCGCCAGCAGCTTGATCGACTCGACGTACGAGCAGTACTTC CASSLIDSTYEQYF
. TRBJ2-7 TRBD1 TRBV5-6 TGTGCCAGCAGCTTGGCCCGACAGGGGAGCGAGCAGTACTTC CASSLARQGSEQYF
once TRBJ1-5 . TRBV28 TGTGCCAGCAGTTCTCGCTTGTGGGACATTCATCAGCCCCAGCATTTT CASSSRLWDIHQPQHF
. TRBJ1-2 . TRBV29-1 TGCAGCGTAGACCTAGGGGCGGACAGCCACTTATATGGCTACACCTTC CSVDLGADSHLYGYTF
. TRBJ2-1 . TRBV11-2 TGTGCCAGCAGCTTAGTCCGCTCCTACAATGAGCAGTTCTTC CASSLVRSYNEQFF
. TRBJ2-7 TRBD1 TRBV6-1 TGTGCCAGCAGTGACCCTGACAGGGCCTACGAGCAGTACTTC CASSDPDRAYEQYF
. TRBJ1-2 . TRBV11-2 TGTGCCAGCAGCCCCGCCCGGGGGGGGATTCATTATGGCTACACCTTC CASSPARGGIHYGYTF